This T cell receptor beta chain came from a study of T cell changes during pregnancy in multiple sclerosis. Assay: immunoSEQ multiplex PCR; the TCRdb copy retains only in-frame clones and omits some. The data contain roughly 48,000 clones, nearly 95% of them singletons. Germline CDR1 and CDR2: SGHTA and FQGNSA. Trimming removed 0 bases from V and 0 bases from J; junction bases left unmatched: 13. The CDR3 has 20 residues. Source: CD4+ T cells from peripheral blood mononuclear cells, taken in the first trimester of pregnancy. This chain joins TRBV7-2 and TRBJ2-3; 9 bases align to TRBD2. This receptor was identified in a female donor with multiple sclerosis, enrolled in a pregnancy study. The CDR3: CASSLASSGDRRTSTDTQYF. The CDR3 bases are TGTGCCAGCAGCTTAGCGTCTAGCGGGGATCGGAGAACTAGCACAGATACGCAGTATTTT.